This TCR beta chain is from a study of lymphopenia after photon versus proton radiotherapy. Notes on the study in general: Proton therapy kept repertoires fairly stable, unlike photons, which gained effector/memory cells. Oligoclonal CD8+ Temra expansion after nadir drove photon patients' diversity drop.

The repertoire was sequenced with immunoSEQ multiplex PCR; TCRdb's copy has only in-frame clones and lacks some. Here the sample spans 25,000 to 30,000 clones, over 85% being singletons. This clone occurred once. Its antigen remains unknown. The sequenced sample was peripheral blood, obtained from a patient treated with photon-based radiotherapy. This TCR was sampled from a woman in her forties or fifties with cholangiocarcinoma.

The CDR3 DNA follows: TGTGCCAGCAGGGTGGGAGGGAACGGCGATACGCAGTATTTT. Protein product: CASRVGGNGDTQYF. This chain uses TRBV6-5 with TRBJ2-3, with 7 bases matching TRBD2. Germline trimming cut 6 bases from V and 6 bases from J; bases unmatched to any gene: 9. Per the germline V gene, CDR1 is MNHEY and CDR2 is SVGAGI. The CDR3 totals 14 residues.